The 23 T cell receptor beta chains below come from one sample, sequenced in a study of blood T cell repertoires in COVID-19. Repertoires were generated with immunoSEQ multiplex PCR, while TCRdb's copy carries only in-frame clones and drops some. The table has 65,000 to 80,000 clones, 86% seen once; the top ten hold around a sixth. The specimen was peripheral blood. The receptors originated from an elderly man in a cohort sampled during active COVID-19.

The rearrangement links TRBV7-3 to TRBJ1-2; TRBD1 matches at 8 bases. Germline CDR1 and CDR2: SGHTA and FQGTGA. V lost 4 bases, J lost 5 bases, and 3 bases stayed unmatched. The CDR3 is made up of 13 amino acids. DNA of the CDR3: TGTGCCAGCAGCTCGGGACAGGATTATGGCTACACCTTC. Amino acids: CASSSGQDYGYTF.

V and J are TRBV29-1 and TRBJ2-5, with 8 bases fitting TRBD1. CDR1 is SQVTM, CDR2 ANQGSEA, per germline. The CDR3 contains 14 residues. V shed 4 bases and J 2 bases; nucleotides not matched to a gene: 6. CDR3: CSVGTGFGQETQYF. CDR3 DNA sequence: TGCAGCGTTGGGACAGGGTTCGGACAAGAGACCCAGTACTTC.

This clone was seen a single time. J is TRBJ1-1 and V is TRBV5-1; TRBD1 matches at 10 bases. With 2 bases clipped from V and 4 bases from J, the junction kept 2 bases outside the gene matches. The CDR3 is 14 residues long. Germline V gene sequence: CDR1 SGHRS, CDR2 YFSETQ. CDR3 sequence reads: CASSFRDRGTEAFF. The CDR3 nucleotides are TGCGCCAGCAGCTTCCGGGACAGGGGCACTGAAGCTTTCTTT. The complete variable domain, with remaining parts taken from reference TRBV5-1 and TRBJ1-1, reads KAGVTQTPRYLIKTRGQQVTLSCSPISGHRSVSWYQQTPGQGLQFLFEYFSETQRNKGNFPGRFSGRQFSNSRSEMNVSTLELGDSALYLCASSFRDRGTEAFFGQGTRLTVV.

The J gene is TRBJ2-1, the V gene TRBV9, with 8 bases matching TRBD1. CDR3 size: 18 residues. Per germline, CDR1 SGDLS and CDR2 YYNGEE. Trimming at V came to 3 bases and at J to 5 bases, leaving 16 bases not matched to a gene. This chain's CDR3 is CASSAQNPGGVFHNEQFF. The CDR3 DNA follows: TGTGCCAGCAGCGCACAAAATCCAGGGGGCGTCTTCCACAATGAGCAGTTCTTC.

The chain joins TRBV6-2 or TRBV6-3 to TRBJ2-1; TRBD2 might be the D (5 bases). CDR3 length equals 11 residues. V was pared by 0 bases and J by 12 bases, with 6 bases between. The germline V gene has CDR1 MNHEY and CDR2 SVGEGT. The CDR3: CASSYSSGQFF. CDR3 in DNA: TGTGCCAGCAGTTACTCGAGCGGGCAGTTCTTC.

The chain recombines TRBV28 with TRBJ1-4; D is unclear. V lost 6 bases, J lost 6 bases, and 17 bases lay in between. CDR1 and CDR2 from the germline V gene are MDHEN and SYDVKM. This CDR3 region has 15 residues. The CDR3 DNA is TGTGCCAGCAGACGTAATTATTGGGGAGATGAAAAACTGTTTTTT. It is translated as CASRRNYWGDEKLFF.

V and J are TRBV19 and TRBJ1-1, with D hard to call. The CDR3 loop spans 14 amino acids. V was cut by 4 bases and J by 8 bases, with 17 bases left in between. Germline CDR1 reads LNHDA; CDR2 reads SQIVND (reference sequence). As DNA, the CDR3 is TGTGCCAGTAGTACTTTATCGGGAGCCAAAGAAGCTTTCTTT. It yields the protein CASSTLSGAKEAFF.

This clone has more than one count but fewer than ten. For the CDR3, the DNA is TGTGCCAGCAGCTTACAGGGGATTCAGCCCCAGCATTTT. Amino acid sequence: CASSLQGIQPQHF. The chain has TRBV7-9 and TRBJ1-5, with a possible D match to TRBD1 (6 bases). The CDR3 extends over 13 amino acids. The germline gives CDR1 SEHNR, CDR2 FQNEAQ (reference sequence). V was cut by 2 bases and J by 6 bases, with 8 bases left in between.

CDR3: CASSYPMSGGRWEETQYF. The CDR3 DNA reads as TGTGCCAGCAGTTACCCCATGAGCGGGGGGCGGTGGGAAGAGACCCAGTACTTC. The gene calls are TRBV6-2 or TRBV6-3 and TRBJ2-5; 9 nucleotides align to TRBD2. Germline-derived CDR1 and CDR2 are MNHEY and SVGEGT. The CDR3 extends over 18 amino acids. V was clipped by 2 bases and J by 3 bases; unmatched bases: 13.

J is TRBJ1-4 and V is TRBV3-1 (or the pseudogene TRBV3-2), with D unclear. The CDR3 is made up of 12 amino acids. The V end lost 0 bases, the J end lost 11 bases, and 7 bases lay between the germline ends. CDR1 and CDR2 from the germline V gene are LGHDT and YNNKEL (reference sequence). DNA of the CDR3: TGTGCCAGCAGCCAAGATGTCGGGAAACTGTTTTTT. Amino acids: CASSQDVGKLFF.

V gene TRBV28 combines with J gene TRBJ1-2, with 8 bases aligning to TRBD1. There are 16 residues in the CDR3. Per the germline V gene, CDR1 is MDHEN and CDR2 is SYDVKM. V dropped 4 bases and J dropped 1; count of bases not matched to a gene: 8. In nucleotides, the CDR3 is TGTGCCAGCAGTTCACCGGGACAGGAGAATAACTATGGCTACACCTTC. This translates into CASSSPGQENNYGYTF.

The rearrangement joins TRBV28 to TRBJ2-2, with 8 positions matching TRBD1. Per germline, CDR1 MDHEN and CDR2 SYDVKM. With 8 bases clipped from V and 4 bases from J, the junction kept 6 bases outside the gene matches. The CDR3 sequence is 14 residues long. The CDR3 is CASDRTGTTGELFF. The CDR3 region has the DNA TGTGCCAGCGACAGGACAGGGACCACCGGGGAGCTGTTTTTT.

This CDR3 is CASGESGGVVETQYF. CDR3 coding DNA: TGTGCCAGCGGCGAAAGCGGGGGGGTGGTAGAGACCCAGTACTTC. The rearrangement uses TRBV7-2 and TRBJ2-5, with 10 nucleotides matching TRBD2. J lost 4 bases, V lost 8 bases, and 10 bases had no gene match. The CDR3 is 15 amino acids. CDR1 and CDR2 (germline): SGHTA, FQGNSA.

The CDR3 here is CASDRTLYEKLFF. CDR3 DNA: TGTGCCAGCGACCGGACATTATATGAAAAACTGTTTTTT. The chain has TRBV5-8 and TRBJ1-4; a possible D gene is TRBD1 (5 bases). Trimming pared 7 bases from V and 6 bases from J, leaving 13 bases between. The V gene's germline CDR1 is SGHTS and CDR2 YDEGEE. The CDR3 length is 13 residues.

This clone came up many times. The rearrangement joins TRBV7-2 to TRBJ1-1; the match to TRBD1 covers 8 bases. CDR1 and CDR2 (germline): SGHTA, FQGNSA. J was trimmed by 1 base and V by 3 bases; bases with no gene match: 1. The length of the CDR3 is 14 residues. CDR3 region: CASSFDRGNTEAFF. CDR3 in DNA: TGTGCCAGCAGCTTTGACAGGGGGAACACTGAAGCTTTCTTT.

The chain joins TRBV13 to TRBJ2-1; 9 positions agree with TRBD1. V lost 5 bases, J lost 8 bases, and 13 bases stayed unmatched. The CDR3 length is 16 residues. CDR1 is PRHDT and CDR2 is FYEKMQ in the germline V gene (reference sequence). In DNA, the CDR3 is TGTGCCAGCAGCCCCCATAGGGACAGGGAGGAGGATGAGCAGTTCTTC. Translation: CASSPHRDREEDEQFF. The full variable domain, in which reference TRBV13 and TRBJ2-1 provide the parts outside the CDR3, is AAGVIQSPRHLIKEKRETATLKCYPIPRHDTVYWYQQGPGQDPQFLISFYEKMQSDKGSIPDRFSAQQFSDYHSELNMSSLELGDSALYFCASSPHRDREEDEQFFGPGTRLTVL.

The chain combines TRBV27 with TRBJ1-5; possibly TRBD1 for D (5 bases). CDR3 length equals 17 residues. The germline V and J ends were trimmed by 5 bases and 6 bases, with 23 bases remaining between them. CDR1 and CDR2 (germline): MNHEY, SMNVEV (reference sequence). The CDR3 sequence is CASSPHLAGPNFQPQHF. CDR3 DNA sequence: TGTGCCAGCAGTCCCCACCTGGCAGGGCCAAATTTTCAGCCCCAGCATTTT.

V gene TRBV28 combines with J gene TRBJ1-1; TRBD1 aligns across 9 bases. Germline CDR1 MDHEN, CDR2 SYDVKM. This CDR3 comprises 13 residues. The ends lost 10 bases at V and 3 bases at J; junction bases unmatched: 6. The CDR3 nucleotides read TGTGCCATACTACGACAGGGGGACACTGAAGCTTTCTTT. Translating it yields CAILRQGDTEAFF.

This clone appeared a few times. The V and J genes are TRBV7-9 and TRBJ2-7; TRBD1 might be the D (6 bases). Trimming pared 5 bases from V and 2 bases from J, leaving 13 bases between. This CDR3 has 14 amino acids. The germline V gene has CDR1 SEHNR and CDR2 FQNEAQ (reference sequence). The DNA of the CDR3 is TGTGCCAGCAGCCCGCAACAGGGCCCCTACGAGCAGTACTTC. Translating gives CASSPQQGPYEQYF.

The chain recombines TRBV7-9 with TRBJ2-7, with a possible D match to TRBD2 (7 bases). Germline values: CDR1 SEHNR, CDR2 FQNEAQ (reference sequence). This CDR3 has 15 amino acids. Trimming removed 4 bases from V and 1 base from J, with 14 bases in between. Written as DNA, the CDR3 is TGTGCCAGCAGCTCAAGGGGGACTATTTCCTACGAGCAGTACTTC. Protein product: CASSSRGTISYEQYF.

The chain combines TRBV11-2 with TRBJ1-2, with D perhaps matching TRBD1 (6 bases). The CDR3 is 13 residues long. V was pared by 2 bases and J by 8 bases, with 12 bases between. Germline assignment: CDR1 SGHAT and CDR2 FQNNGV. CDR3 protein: CASSLSLGTGYTF. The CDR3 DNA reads TGTGCCAGCAGCTTATCATTGGGGACAGGCTACACCTTC.

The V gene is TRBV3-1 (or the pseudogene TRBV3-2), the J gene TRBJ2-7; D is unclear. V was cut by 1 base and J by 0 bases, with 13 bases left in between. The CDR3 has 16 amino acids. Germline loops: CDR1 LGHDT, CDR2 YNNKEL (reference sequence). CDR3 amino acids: CASSQVSLGNSYEQYF. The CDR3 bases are TGTGCCAGCAGCCAAGTCTCCCTGGGCAACTCCTACGAGCAGTACTTC.

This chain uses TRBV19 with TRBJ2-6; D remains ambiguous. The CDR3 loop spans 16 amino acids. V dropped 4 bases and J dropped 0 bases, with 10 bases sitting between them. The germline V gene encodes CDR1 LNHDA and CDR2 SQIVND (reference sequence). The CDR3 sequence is CASSTRLGSGANVLTF. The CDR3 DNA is TGTGCCAGTAGTACCCGACTGGGCTCTGGGGCCAACGTCCTGACTTTC.